This T cell receptor beta chain stems from a study of vaccination effects on CD4 cells after COVID-19. Study as a whole: Participants were vaccinated with two doses of either the BNT162b2 or mRNA-1273 vaccine. Points from the study as a whole: The study had few convalescent patients and no early post-infection timepoints.

Comment on this clone: Its specificity is unknown.

Sequencing was performed with immunoSEQ multiplex PCR; in TCRdb, only in-frame clones are kept and a portion is missing. The table has roughly 52,000 clones, about two thirds seen once. Germline V gives CDR1 SQVTM, CDR2 ANQGSEA. V gave up 8 bases and J gave up 12 bases, with 23 bases separating them. The CDR3 extends over 13 amino acids. Pools of viral peptides were used by the ViraFEST assay to expand antigen-specific CD4+ T cells ahead of sequencing. Culturing for more than 9 days preceded CD4+ T cell isolation. All vaccine recipients tested negative for nucleocapsid antibodies and had never contracted SARS-CoV-2 infection.

The chain employs TRBV29-1 and TRBJ2-1; D is perhaps TRBD2 (6 bases). The receptor comes from a human donor who received a COVID-19 vaccine. This sample comprised CD4+ T cells from PBMCs cultured with SARS-CoV-2 spike peptides, obtained before COVID-19 vaccination. The CDR3 DNA sequence: TGCAGCCTTCGACTAGACCACACGTCGCGGCAGTTCTTC. Protein sequence: CSLRLDHTSRQFF.